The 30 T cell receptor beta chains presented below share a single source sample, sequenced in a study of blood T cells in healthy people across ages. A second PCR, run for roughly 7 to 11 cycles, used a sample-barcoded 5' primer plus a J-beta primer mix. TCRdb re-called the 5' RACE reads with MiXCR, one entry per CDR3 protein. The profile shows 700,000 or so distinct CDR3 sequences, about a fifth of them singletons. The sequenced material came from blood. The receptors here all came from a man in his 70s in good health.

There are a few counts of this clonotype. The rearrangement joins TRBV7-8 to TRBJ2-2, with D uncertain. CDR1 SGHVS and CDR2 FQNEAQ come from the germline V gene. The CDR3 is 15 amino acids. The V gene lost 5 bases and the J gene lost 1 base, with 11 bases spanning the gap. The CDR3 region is CASSPQKGNTGELFF. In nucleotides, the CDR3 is TGTGCCAGCAGCCCTCAAAAAGGGAACACCGGGGAGCTGTTTTTT.

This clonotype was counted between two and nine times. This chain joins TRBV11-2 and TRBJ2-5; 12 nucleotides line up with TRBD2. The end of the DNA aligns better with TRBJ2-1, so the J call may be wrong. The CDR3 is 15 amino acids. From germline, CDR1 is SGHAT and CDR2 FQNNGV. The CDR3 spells CASSTRLAGVNEQFF. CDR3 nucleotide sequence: TGTGCCAGCAGCACCCGACTAGCGGGAGTTAATGAGCAGTTCTTC.

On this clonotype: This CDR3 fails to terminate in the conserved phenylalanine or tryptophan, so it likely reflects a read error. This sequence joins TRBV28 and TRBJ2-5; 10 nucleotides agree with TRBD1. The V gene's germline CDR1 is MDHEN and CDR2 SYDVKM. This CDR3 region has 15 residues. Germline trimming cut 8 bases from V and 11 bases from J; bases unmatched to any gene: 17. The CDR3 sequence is CASGPRQGAFYKQYV. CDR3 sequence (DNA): TGTGCCAGCGGACCCCGACAGGGGGCATTCTACAAGCAGTACGTC.

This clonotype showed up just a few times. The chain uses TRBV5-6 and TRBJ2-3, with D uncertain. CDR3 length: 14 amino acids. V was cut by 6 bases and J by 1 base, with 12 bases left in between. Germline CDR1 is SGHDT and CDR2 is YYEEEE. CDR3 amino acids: CASTGLPGTDTQYF. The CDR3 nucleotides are TGTGCCAGCACCGGGCTACCCGGCACAGATACGCAGTATTTT.

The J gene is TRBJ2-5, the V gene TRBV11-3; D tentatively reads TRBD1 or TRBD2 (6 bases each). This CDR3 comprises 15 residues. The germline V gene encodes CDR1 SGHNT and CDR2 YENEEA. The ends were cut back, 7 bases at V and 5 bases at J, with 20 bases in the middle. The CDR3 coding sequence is TGTGCCAGCAACCCTACGACGGGGGCAGTGGAGACCCAGTACTTC. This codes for CASNPTTGAVETQYF.

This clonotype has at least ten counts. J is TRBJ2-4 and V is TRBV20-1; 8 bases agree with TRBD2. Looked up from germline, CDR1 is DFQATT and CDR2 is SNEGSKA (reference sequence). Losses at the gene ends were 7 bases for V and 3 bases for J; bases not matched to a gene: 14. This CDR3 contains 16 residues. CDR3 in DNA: TGCAGTGTATCGTGGGCGGGAGGAGGCAGCAAAAACATTCAGTACTTC. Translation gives CSVSWAGGGSKNIQYF.

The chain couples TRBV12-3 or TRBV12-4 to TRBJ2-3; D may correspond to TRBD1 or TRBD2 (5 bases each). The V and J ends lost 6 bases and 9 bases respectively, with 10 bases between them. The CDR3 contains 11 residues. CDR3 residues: CASRDEGTQYF. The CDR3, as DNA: TGTGCCAGCAGGGATGAGGGGACGCAGTATTTT.

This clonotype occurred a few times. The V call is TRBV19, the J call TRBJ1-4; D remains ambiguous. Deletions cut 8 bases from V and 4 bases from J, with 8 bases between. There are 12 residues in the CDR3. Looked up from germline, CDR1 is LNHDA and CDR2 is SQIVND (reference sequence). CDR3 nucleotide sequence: TGTGCCAGTGGAACAGTTAATGAAAAACTGTTTTTT. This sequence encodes CASGTVNEKLFF.

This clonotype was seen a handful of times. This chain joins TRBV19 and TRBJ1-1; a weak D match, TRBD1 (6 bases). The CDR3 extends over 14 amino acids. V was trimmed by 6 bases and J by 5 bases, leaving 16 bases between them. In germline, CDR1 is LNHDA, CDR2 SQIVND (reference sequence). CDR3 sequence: CASSPTRGRTEAFF. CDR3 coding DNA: TGTGCCAGTAGCCCGACAAGGGGGAGGACTGAAGCTTTCTTT.

The CDR3 DNA sequence: TGTGCCAGTAGTTTCCCCGGTGAAGGCTATGGCTACACCTTC. Its translation is CASSFPGEGYGYTF. The V and J genes are TRBV19 and TRBJ1-2; D not certain. Germline V CDR1 and CDR2: LNHDA, SQIVND (reference sequence). The CDR3 is 14 residues long. Trimming stripped 5 bases from V and 4 bases from J, with 14 bases between.

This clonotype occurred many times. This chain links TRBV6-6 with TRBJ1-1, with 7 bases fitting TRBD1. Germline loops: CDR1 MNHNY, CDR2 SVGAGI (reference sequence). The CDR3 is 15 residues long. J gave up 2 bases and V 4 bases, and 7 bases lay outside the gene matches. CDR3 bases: TGTGCCAGCAGTTCGACCGACAGGGCAAACACTGAAGCTTTCTTT. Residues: CASSSTDRANTEAFF.

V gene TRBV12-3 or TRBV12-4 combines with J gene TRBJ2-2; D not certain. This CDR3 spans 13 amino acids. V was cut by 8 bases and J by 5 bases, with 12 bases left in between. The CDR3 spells CASSDPGTGELFF. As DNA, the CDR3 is TGTGCCAGCTCCGACCCCGGGACCGGGGAGCTGTTTTTT.

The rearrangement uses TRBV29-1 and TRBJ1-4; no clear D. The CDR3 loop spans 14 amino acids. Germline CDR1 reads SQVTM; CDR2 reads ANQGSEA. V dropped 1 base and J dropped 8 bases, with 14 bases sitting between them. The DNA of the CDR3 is TGCAGCGTTGAAGGAGGGAGGGTAGGGGAAAAACTGTTTTTT. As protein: CSVEGGRVGEKLFF.

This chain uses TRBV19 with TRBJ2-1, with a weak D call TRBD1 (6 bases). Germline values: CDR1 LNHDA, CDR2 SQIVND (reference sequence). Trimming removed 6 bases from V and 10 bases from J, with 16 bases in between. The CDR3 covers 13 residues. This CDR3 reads CASSFTGIREQFF. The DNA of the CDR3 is TGTGCCAGTAGCTTTACAGGGATCAGGGAGCAGTTCTTC.

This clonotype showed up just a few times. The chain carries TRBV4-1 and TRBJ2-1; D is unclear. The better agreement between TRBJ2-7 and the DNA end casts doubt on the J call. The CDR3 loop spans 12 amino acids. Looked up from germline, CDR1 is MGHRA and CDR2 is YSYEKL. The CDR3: CASSQDGVEQYF. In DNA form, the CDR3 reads TGCGCCAGCAGCCAAGATGGGGTCGAGCAGTACTTC.

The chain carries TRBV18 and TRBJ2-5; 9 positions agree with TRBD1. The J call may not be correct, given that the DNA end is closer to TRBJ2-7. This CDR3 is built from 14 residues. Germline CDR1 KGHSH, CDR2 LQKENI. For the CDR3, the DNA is TGTGCCAGCTCATCTACAGGGGGCTTGGACGAGCAGTACTTC. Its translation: CASSSTGGLDEQYF.

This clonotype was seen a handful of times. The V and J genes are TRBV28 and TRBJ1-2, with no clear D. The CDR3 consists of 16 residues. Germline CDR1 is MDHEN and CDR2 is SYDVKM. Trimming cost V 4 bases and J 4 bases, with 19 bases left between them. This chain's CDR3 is CASSSALTGFGYGYTF. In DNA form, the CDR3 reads TGTGCCAGCAGTTCGGCGCTAACCGGCTTCGGCTATGGCTACACCTTC.

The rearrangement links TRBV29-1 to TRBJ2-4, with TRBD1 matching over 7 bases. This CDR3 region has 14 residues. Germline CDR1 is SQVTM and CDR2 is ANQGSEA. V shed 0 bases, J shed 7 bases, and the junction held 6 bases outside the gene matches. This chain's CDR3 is CSVEDLKGANIQYF. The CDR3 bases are TGCAGCGTTGAAGATCTTAAGGGGGCTAACATTCAGTACTTC. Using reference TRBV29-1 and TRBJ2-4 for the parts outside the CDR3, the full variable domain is SAVISQKPSRDICQRGTSLTIQCQVDSQVTMMFWYRQQPGQSLTLIATANQGSEATYESGFVIDKFPISRPNLTFSTLTVSNMSPEDSSIYLCSVEDLKGANIQYFGAGTRLSVL.

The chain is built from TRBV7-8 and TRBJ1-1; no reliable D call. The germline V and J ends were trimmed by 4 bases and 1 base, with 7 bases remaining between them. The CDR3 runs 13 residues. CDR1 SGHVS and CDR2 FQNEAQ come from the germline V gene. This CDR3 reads CASSSDWNTEAFF. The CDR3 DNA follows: TGTGCCAGCAGCTCTGATTGGAACACTGAAGCTTTCTTT.

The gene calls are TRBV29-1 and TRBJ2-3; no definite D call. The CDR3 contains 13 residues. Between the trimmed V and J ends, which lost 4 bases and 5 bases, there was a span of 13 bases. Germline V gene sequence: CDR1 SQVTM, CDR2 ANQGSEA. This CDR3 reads CSVGGPLGDTQYF. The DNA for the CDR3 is TGCAGCGTTGGGGGTCCCCTGGGAGATACGCAGTATTTT.

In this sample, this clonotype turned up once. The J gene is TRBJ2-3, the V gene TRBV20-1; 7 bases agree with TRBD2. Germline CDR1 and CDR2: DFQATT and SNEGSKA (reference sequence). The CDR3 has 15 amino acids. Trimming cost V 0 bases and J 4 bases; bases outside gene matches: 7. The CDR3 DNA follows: TGCAGTGCTAGAGATCACGGAGGGAGGGCAGATACGCAGTATTTT. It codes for CSARDHGGRADTQYF.

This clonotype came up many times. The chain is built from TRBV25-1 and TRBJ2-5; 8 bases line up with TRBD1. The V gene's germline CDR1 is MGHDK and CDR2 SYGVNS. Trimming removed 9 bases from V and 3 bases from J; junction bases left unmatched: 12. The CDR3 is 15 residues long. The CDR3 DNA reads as TGTGCCAGGGATACCGACAGGGGCCCCGAAGAGACCCAGTACTTC. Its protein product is CARDTDRGPEETQYF.

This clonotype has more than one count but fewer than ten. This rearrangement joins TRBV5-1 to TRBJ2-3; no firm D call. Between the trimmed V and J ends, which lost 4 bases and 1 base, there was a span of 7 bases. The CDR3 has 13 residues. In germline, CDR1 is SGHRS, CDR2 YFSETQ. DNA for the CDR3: TGCGCCAGCAGCCTGTTCCGCACAGATACGCAGTATTTT. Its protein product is CASSLFRTDTQYF.

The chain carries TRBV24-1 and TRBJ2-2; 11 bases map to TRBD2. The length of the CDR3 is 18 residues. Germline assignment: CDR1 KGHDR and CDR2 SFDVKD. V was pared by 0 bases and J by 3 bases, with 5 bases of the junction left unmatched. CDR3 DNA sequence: TGTGCCACCAGTGATTTGACTAGCGGGGGAGTGCACACCGGGGAGCTGTTTTTT. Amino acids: CATSDLTSGGVHTGELFF.

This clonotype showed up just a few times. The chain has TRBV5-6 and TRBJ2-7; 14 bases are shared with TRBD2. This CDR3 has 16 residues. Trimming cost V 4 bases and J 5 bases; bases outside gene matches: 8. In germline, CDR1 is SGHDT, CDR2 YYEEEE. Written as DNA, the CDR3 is TGTGCCAGCAGCATCAGACTAGCGGGAGGGAGTAACGAGCAGTACGTC. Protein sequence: CASSIRLAGGSNEQYV.

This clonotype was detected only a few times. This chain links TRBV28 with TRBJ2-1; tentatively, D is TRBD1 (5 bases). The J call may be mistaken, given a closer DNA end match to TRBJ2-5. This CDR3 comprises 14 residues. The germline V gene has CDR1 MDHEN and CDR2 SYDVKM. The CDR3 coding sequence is TGTGCCAGCAGTTTATTAGGCAGGGAAGAGACCCAGTACTTC. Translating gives CASSLLGREETQYF.

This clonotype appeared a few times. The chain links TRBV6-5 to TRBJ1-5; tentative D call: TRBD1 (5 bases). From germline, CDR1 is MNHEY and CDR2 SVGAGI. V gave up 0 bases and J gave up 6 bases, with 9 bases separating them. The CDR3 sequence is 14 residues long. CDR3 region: CASSYSWGGQPQHF. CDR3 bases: TGTGCCAGCAGTTACTCTTGGGGGGGTCAGCCCCAGCATTTT.

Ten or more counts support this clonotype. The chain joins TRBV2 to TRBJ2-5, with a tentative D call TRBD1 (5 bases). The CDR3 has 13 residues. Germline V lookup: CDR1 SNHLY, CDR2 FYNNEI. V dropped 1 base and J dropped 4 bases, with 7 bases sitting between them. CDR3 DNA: TGTGCCAGCAGTGAAGGGGGCGTAGAGACCCAGTACTTC. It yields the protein CASSEGGVETQYF. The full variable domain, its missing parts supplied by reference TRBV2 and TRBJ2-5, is EPEVTQTPSHQVTQMGQEVILRCVPISNHLYFYWYRQILGQKVEFLVSFYNNEISEKSEIFDDQFSVERPDGSNFTLKIRSTKLEDSAMYFCASSEGGVETQYFGPGTRLLVL.

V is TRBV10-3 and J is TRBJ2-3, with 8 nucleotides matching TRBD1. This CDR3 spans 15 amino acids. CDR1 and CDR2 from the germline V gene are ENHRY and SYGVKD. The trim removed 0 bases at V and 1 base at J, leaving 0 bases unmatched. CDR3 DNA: TGTGCCATCAGTGAGTCGGACAGGGGCACAGATACGCAGTATTTT. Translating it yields CAISESDRGTDTQYF.

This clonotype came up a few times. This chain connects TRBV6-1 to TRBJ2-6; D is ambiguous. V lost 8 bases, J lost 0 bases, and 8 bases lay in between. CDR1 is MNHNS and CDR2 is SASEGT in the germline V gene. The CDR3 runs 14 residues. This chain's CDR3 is CASSDYSGANVLTF. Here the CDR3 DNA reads TGTGCCAGCTCCGATTACTCTGGGGCCAACGTCCTGACTTTC.